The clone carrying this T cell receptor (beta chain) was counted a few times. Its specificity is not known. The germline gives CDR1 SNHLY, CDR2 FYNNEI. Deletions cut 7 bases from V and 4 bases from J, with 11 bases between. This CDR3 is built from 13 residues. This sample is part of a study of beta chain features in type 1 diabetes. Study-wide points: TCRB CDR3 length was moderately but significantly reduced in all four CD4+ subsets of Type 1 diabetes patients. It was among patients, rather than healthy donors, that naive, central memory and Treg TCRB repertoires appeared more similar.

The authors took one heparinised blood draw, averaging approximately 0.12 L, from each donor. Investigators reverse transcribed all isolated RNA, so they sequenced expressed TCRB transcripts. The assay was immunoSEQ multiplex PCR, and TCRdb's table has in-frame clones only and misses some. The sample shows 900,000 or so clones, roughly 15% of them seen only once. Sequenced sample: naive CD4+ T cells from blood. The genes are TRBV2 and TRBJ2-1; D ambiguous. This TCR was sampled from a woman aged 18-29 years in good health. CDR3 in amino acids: CASILGVYNEQFF. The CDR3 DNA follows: TGTGCCAGCATCCTAGGAGTTTACAATGAGCAGTTCTTC.